A selection of T cell receptor beta chains follows, all from one sample in a study of T-cell reconstitution after alpha-beta-depleted transplantation in children. MiXCR, applied by TCRdb to the PCR reads, yields one record per CDR3 protein. The table lists hundreds of thousands of distinct CDR3 sequences, 10% to 13% of them singletons. The sample consisted of PBMCs, taken before TCRalphabeta/CD19-depleted stem cell transplant. The receptors were gathered from a child aged 2-15 years with inherited bone marrow failure, due to receive a stem cell transplant. Each CDR3 is given with its conserved first and last residue. D genes are given only for firm matches. Part of the rows lack a size; the others show once, few, many or a class for expanded clones.

v_gene: TRBV6-1; d_gene: NA; abundance: NA; j_gene: TRBJ2-7; CDR3nt: TGTGCCAGCAGTGATCTAGCGTCCCCGGTACCCTACGAGCAGTACTTC; CDR3aa: CASSDLASPVPYEQYF
v_gene: TRBV12-3/TRBV12-4; d_gene: NA; abundance: NA; j_gene: TRBJ2-2; CDR3nt: TGTGCCAGCTTTACTTTGTTCGGGGAGCTGTTTTTT; CDR3aa: CASFTLFGELFF
v_gene: TRBV20-1; d_gene: TRBD2; abundance: many; j_gene: TRBJ2-1; CDR3nt: TGCAGTGCGCCAAGCGGGAGTCTTAAGTTCTTC; CDR3aa: CSAPSGSLKFF
v_gene: TRBV29-1; d_gene: NA; abundance: many; j_gene: TRBJ2-5; CDR3nt: TGCAGCGTTCGCGGGGTCCAAGAGACCCAGTACTTC; CDR3aa: CSVRGVQETQYF
v_gene: TRBV29-1; d_gene: NA; abundance: many; j_gene: TRBJ2-2; CDR3nt: TGCAGCGTGCCGGAAGAGAACACCGGGGAGCTGTTTTTT; CDR3aa: CSVPEENTGELFF
v_gene: TRBV6-2/TRBV6-3; d_gene: TRBD1; abundance: few; j_gene: TRBJ2-7; CDR3nt: TGTGCCAGCAGACAGGGGACCCCCTACGAGCAGTACTTC; CDR3aa: CASRQGTPYEQYF
v_gene: TRBV11-2; d_gene: TRBD1; abundance: many; j_gene: TRBJ2-1; CDR3nt: TGTGCCAGCAGCTTAGTGGGGGGACAGGGGTGGAATGAGCAGTTCTTC; CDR3aa: CASSLVGGQGWNEQFF
v_gene: TRBV7-9; d_gene: TRBD1; abundance: many; j_gene: TRBJ2-5; CDR3nt: TGTGCCAGCAGCGGCCCCGGGACAGGGCCCTTGGGGACCCAGTACTTC; CDR3aa: CASSGPGTGPLGTQYF
v_gene: TRBV7-9; d_gene: TRBD2; abundance: many; j_gene: TRBJ2-5; CDR3nt: TGTGCCAGCAGCCCGACCGGGAGGCCTGGGGAGACCCAGTACTTC; CDR3aa: CASSPTGRPGETQYF
v_gene: TRBV6-1; d_gene: NA; abundance: many; j_gene: TRBJ1-4; CDR3nt: TGTGCCAGCAGTGCCAGTTTCACAACTAATGAAAAACTGTTTTTT; CDR3aa: CASSASFTTNEKLFF
v_gene: TRBV10-3; d_gene: TRBD2; abundance: many; j_gene: TRBJ2-7; CDR3nt: TGTGCCATCAGTGAGTCAAAGACTAGCGGGAGTTACGAGCAGTACTTC; CDR3aa: CAISESKTSGSYEQYF
v_gene: TRBV29-1; d_gene: NA; abundance: few; j_gene: TRBJ2-2; CDR3nt: TGCAGCGTTGGGTCAGGGTTGGACACCGGGGAGCTGTTTTTT; CDR3aa: CSVGSGLDTGELFF